The clone carrying this T cell receptor (beta chain) has a count of ten or more. The sample originates from a study of response to subunit inactivated influenza vaccine. This CDR3 is built from 15 residues. The trim removed 4 bases at V and 5 bases at J, leaving 8 bases unmatched. Germline loops: CDR1 SGHRS, CDR2 YFSETQ. TCRdb re-derived calls from the RT-PCR reads in MiXCR, one entry per CDR3 protein. The sample contains hundreds of thousands of distinct CDR3 sequences, approximately 10% of which appear only once. In addition, the sample was reused for a study of T cells expressing NK-cell markers. That report adds: Making the TCR beta cDNA relied on 5'RACE template switching with UMIs. Out of eight donors sequenced, seven tested HCMV-seropositive and the remaining one seronegative.

Specimen: PBMCs from blood, collected on the day of vaccination. This chain uses TRBV5-1 with TRBJ2-5; 10 bases are a match to TRBD2. The TCR comes from a man in his fifties who received an inactivated influenza vaccine. The CDR3 spells CASSDGLAGVETQYF. Written as DNA, the CDR3 is TGCGCCAGCAGCGACGGGCTAGCGGGAGTGGAGACCCAGTACTTC.